This entry is about one T cell receptor (beta chain). Methods used by the authors: The authors estimated nucleated cell counts from reference gene primer amplification. Repertoires were generated with immunoSEQ multiplex PCR, while TCRdb's copy carries only in-frame clones and drops some. The D gene and trimming were derived from the DNA, and the V and J assignments and clone size from that table. The sample gives some 220,000 clones, over 60% of which show up once; more than 7% is in the top ten. Looked up from germline, CDR1 is SGDLS and CDR2 is YYNGEE. With 2 bases removed from V and 2 bases from J, the gap between germline ends came to 16 bases. The CDR3 is made up of 17 amino acids. The data were taken from a study of blood T cell repertoires in COVID-19.

The chain recombines TRBV9 with TRBJ2-2; D remains unclear. Input material: peripheral blood. The receptor was derived from a woman in her 70s with acute or convalescent COVID-19. This CDR3 is CASSVVLGPTNTGELFF. For the CDR3, the DNA is TGTGCCAGCAGCGTGGTATTGGGCCCTACCAACACCGGGGAGCTGTTTTTT.